A single sample gave rise to the 6 T cell receptor beta chains below, sequenced in a study of cytotoxic CD8 clonotypes in ibrutinib-treated CLL. TCRdb's table, derived via immunoSEQ multiplex PCR, lists solely in-frame clones and lacks some. Among around 33,000 clones, approximately 69% were seen once, and the ten largest hold around 30%. The material was PBMCs, obtained before ibrutinib treatment. These receptors were taken from a human donor with chronic lymphocytic leukemia.

V and J are TRBV29-1 and TRBJ2-7; D gene unclear. CDR3 length: 14 amino acids. Deletions cut 2 bases from V and 0 bases from J, with 11 bases between. The germline V gene encodes CDR1 SQVTM and CDR2 ANQGSEA. CDR3 sequence: CSVELVSRSYEQYF. DNA for the CDR3: TGCAGCGTTGAATTGGTCAGCCGCTCCTACGAGCAGTACTTC.

V and J are TRBV29-1 and TRBJ1-2, with 9 positions matching TRBD1. The CDR3 is 13 residues long. With 4 bases clipped from V and 3 bases from J, the junction kept 3 bases outside the gene matches. Germline CDR1 is SQVTM and CDR2 is ANQGSEA. CDR3 bases: TGCAGCGTTGGACAGGGGGATTACTATGGCTACACCTTC. This sequence encodes CSVGQGDYYGYTF.

The V gene is TRBV5-1, the J gene TRBJ2-5; 7 nucleotides align to TRBD2. The ends lost 4 bases at V and 14 bases at J; junction bases unmatched: 14. Germline V gene sequence: CDR1 SGHRS, CDR2 YFSETQ. The CDR3 runs to 13 residues. CDR3 sequence reads: CASSPGASGWVYF. CDR3 DNA: TGCGCCAGCAGCCCGGGAGCTAGCGGCTGGGTTTACTTC. The full variable domain, with the rest looked up from reference TRBV5-1 and TRBJ2-5, is KAGVTQTPRYLIKTRGQQVTLSCSPISGHRSVSWYQQTPGQGLQFLFEYFSETQRNKGNFPGRFSGRQFSNSRSEMNVSTLELGDSALYLCASSPGASGWVYFGPGTRLLVL.

The gene calls are TRBV9 and TRBJ2-1, with 9 bases identical to TRBD2. The CDR3 runs 17 residues. V shed 1 base and J 8 bases; nucleotides not matched to a gene: 13. CDR1 is SGDLS and CDR2 is YYNGEE in the germline V gene. This chain's CDR3 is CASSVTPLAGGPDEQFF. CDR3 coding DNA: TGTGCCAGCAGCGTAACTCCCCTCGCGGGAGGGCCCGATGAGCAGTTCTTC.

In its sample, this clone was seen once. The chain employs TRBV18 and TRBJ2-7; D is unclear. The V end lost 2 bases, the J end lost 0 bases, and 11 bases lay between the germline ends. Looked up from germline, CDR1 is KGHSH and CDR2 is LQKENI. The CDR3 spans 15 residues. The CDR3 here is CASSPLDGTSYEQYF. The CDR3 DNA sequence: TGTGCCAGCTCACCATTGGACGGCACCTCCTACGAGCAGTACTTC.

This clone was seen a handful of times. This chain links TRBV27 with TRBJ2-7; tentatively, D is TRBD2 (6 bases). The V end lost 6 bases, the J end lost 0 bases, and 15 bases lay between the germline ends. CDR3 length: 15 amino acids. Germline lookup yields CDR1 MNHEY and CDR2 SMNVEV (reference sequence). This CDR3 reads CASSTRGLSSYEQYF. The CDR3 DNA sequence: TGTGCCAGCAGCACGCGGGGACTCAGCTCCTACGAGCAGTACTTC.